This T cell receptor beta chain came from a study of blood T cell repertoires in COVID-19. The assay was immunoSEQ multiplex PCR, and TCRdb's table has in-frame clones only and misses some. The top ten hold just over 5.5% of the sample, which has 30,000 to 40,000 clones, 80% to 90% seen once. Germline CDR1 and CDR2: SGHDN and FVKESK. V was pared by 0 bases and J by 6 bases, with 18 bases between. This CDR3 has 18 residues. The chain carries TRBV14 and TRBJ1-6, with D perhaps matching TRBD1 (6 bases). Sequencing was done on a sample of peripheral blood. The clonotype originates from an elderly woman with active or convalescent COVID-19. The CDR3 spells CASSQELFRGASNSPLHF. DNA for the CDR3: TGTGCCAGCAGCCAAGAGCTCTTCCGGGGGGCGAGTAATTCACCCCTCCACTTT.